These 10 T cell receptor beta chains were all obtained from the same sample, sequenced in a study of blood T cell repertoires in COVID-19. Profiling relied on immunoSEQ multiplex PCR, and the TCRdb table lists in-frame clones only, not all of them. The data show around 700,000 clones, with around 90% seen just once and over 0.2% held by the top ten. The specimen sequenced was peripheral blood. These receptor sequences come from a woman under 30 with acute or convalescent COVID-19.

In DNA form, the CDR3 reads TGCGCCAGCAGCTTGGTGTCAGGGGCGGACTATGGCTACACCTTC. This translates into CASSLVSGADYGYTF. The chain carries TRBV5-1 and TRBJ1-2; a weak D match, TRBD1 (6 bases). The CDR3 contains 15 residues. V lost 0 bases to trimming and J lost 3 bases, with 12 bases between them. In germline, CDR1 is SGHRS, CDR2 YFSETQ. The full variable domain, completed using reference TRBV5-1 and TRBJ1-2, is KAGVTQTPRYLIKTRGQQVTLSCSPISGHRSVSWYQQTPGQGLQFLFEYFSETQRNKGNFPGRFSGRQFSNSRSEMNVSTLELGDSALYLCASSLVSGADYGYTFGSGTRLTVV.

This clone came up a few times. The V gene is TRBV7-9, the J gene TRBJ1-2; possible D gene TRBD1, 6 bases. The CDR3 length is 12 residues. With 5 bases removed from V and 8 bases from J, the gap between germline ends came to 12 bases. Germline CDR1 reads SEHNR; CDR2 reads FQNEAQ (reference sequence). The CDR3 nucleotides read TGTGCCAGCAGCCTGGGACAAGAGGGCTACACCTTC. It translates to CASSLGQEGYTF.

This chain links TRBV15 with TRBJ2-7, with a tentative D call TRBD1 (6 bases). Germline V gives CDR1 LNHNV, CDR2 YYDKDF (reference sequence). CDR3 length: 15 residues. Trimming left V 0 bases short and J 1 base short, with 10 bases between. CDR3 loop: CATSRDLGQSYEQYF. CDR3 sequence (DNA): TGTGCCACCAGCAGAGACCTTGGACAGTCCTACGAGCAGTACTTC.

The chain employs TRBV7-6 and TRBJ2-3; 7 bases agree with TRBD2. Trimming cost V 4 bases and J 7 bases; bases outside gene matches: 11. In germline, CDR1 is SGHVS, CDR2 FNYEAQ. This CDR3 spans 15 amino acids. CDR3 bases: TGTGCCAGCAGCTCCCCCCCAACTAGCGAGTATACGCAGTATTTT. Its protein is CASSSPPTSEYTQYF. Looking up the rest from reference TRBV7-6 and TRBJ2-3 gives the full variable domain: GAGVSQSPRYKVTKRGQDVALRCDPISGHVSLYWYRQALGQGPEFLTYFNYEAQQDKSGLPNDRFSAERPEGSISTLTIQRTEQRDSAMYRCASSSPPTSEYTQYFGPGTRLTVL.

This sequence joins TRBV6-2 or TRBV6-3 and TRBJ2-5, with TRBD1 matching over 8 bases. The CDR3 is 16 amino acids. The germline gives CDR1 MNHEY, CDR2 SVGEGT. J was trimmed by 5 bases and V by 6 bases; bases with no gene match: 14. The CDR3 is CASSPHGRGRVETQYF. Here the CDR3 DNA reads TGTGCCAGCAGCCCCCATGGCAGGGGGCGGGTGGAGACCCAGTACTTC.

The genes are TRBV12-5 and TRBJ2-7; TRBD1 matches at 7 bases. The V and J ends lost 5 bases and 4 bases, in that order; junction bases with no gene match: 5. The germline V gene has CDR1 LGHNT and CDR2 FRNRAP. This CDR3 comprises 13 residues. The CDR3 loop is CASGITGEYEQYF. The CDR3 DNA reads as TGTGCTAGTGGTATTACAGGGGAATACGAGCAGTACTTC.

The chain recombines TRBV6-5 with TRBJ1-4; D gene uncertain. Trimming left V 0 bases short and J 5 bases short, with 7 bases between. The CDR3 length is 14 residues. Germline V gene lookup returns CDR1 MNHEY and CDR2 SVGAGI. CDR3 amino acids: CASSYSRRNEKLFF. Written as DNA, the CDR3 is TGTGCCAGCAGTTACTCGAGGCGGAATGAAAAACTGTTTTTT.

The chain has TRBV5-1 and TRBJ1-6; a possible D gene is TRBD1 (5 bases). V lost 2 bases, J lost 9 bases, and 12 bases lay in between. The CDR3 sequence is 14 residues long. The germline V gene encodes CDR1 SGHRS and CDR2 YFSETQ. The CDR3, as DNA: TGCGCCAGCAGCTTCGGACAAGAGTTTTCACCCCTCCACTTT. Residues: CASSFGQEFSPLHF.

J is TRBJ1-2 and V is TRBV6-5, with TRBD1 matching over 11 bases. This CDR3 has 15 amino acids. Germline assignment: CDR1 MNHEY and CDR2 SVGAGI. V gave up 2 bases and J gave up 5 bases; unmatched junction bases: 4. The CDR3 reads CASSYGTGGMYGYTF. The DNA for the CDR3 is TGTGCCAGCAGTTACGGGACAGGGGGGATGTATGGCTACACCTTC.

This clone showed up just once. CDR3: CASSFTGSSYEQYF. The CDR3 DNA follows: TGTGCCAGCAGCTTTACAGGGAGCTCCTACGAGCAGTACTTC. V usage is TRBV3-1 (or the pseudogene TRBV3-2) and J usage is TRBJ2-7; tentatively, D is TRBD1 (6 bases). The CDR3 has 14 residues. Trimming took 5 bases from V and 0 from J, leaving 11 bases between them. The germline V gene has CDR1 LGHDT and CDR2 YNNKEL (reference sequence).